This paragraph covers one T cell receptor beta chain sequence. What it recognizes is unknown. The data stem from a study of CD8 T cells in ankylosing spondylitis. Study-wide points: It appeared that ankylosing spondylitis blood was characterized by a TCR beta motif of fewer than ten highly homologous variants. Peripheral blood samples showed relatively rare disease-linked clones, and these clones were CD8+.

Researchers built TCR beta libraries using quantitative 5'-RACE with molecular barcodes. Each CDR3 protein gets one entry after TCRdb re-called the 5' RACE reads with MiXCR. The sample has under 150,000 distinct CDR3 sequences, about 15% seen once. Germline V lookup: CDR1 SEHNR, CDR2 FQNEAQ (reference sequence). The CDR3 is made up of 13 amino acids. The V end lost 5 bases, the J end lost 4 bases, and 11 bases lay between the germline ends. The material sequenced was blood, either unsorted or a sorted T cell fraction (not recorded which). The TCR comes from a male donor with ankylosing spondylitis. This chain connects TRBV7-9 to TRBJ1-2; D gene unclear. CDR3 nucleotides: TGTGCCAGCAGCGCAGTCGACGCCTATGGCTACACCTTC. Translating it yields CASSAVDAYGYTF.